This TCR beta chain was recorded in a study of blood T cell repertoires in COVID-19. Study as a whole: The United States, Italy and Spain provided the acute and convalescent COVID-19 samples. PBMCs, B-cell-depleted T cells, or T cells provided the cDNA or gDNA that made up the material.

One Seattle source followed patients from active infection through their disease course. As handled by the study authors: Estimates of nucleated cell counts were drawn from the amplification of reference gene primers. Sequencing used immunoSEQ multiplex PCR; TCRdb keeps in-frame clones, though not all of them. D and trimming come from the DNA, and the V and J calls and clone size come from that table. Among approximately 200,000 clones, less than 95% were seen once, and the ten largest hold 0.76%. Germline V gene lookup returns CDR1 ENHRY and CDR2 SYGVKD. This CDR3 comprises 14 residues. The V and J ends lost 6 bases and 3 bases respectively, with 12 bases between them.

This receptor was taken from a man aged 25-45 years with COVID-19, enrolled during active disease. Sequencing was performed on peripheral blood. The chain carries TRBV10-3 and TRBJ1-5; no clear D gene. The CDR3 bases are TGTGCCATCAGCTCGAGCGGAGACAATCAGCCCCAGCATTTT. Translated: CAISSSGDNQPQHF.